The 30 T cell receptor beta chains below come from one sample, sequenced in a study of CD8 T cells in Susac syndrome. The RNA input was 0.5 to 1 ug, and it was reverse transcribed with random hexamers. Each CDR3 protein gets one entry after TCRdb re-called the immunoSEQ multiplex PCR reads with MiXCR. The sample has 150,000 to 250,000 distinct CDR3 sequences, about 95% seen once. Sequenced sample: CD4+ T cells from PBMCs. These receptors came from a human donor with multiple sclerosis.

The chain employs TRBV13 and TRBJ1-2; TRBD1 matches 10 bases. This CDR3 has 14 amino acids. From germline, CDR1 is PRHDT and CDR2 FYEKMQ (reference sequence). The junction had 8 bases not matched to a gene; V was cut back by 5 bases and J by 8 bases. Here the CDR3 DNA reads TGTGCCAGCAGCCGGACAGGGGGAAATAGGGGCTACACCTTC. It codes for CASSRTGGNRGYTF.

The chain employs TRBV12-5 and TRBJ2-3, with D maybe TRBD2 (5 bases). The CDR3 runs 13 residues. CDR1 is LGHNT and CDR2 is FRNRAP in the germline V gene. Trimming stripped 5 bases from V and 6 bases from J, with 12 bases between. CDR3 loop: CASGPGWVDTQYF. As DNA, the CDR3 is TGTGCTAGTGGTCCGGGATGGGTCGATACGCAGTATTTT. Full variable domain (missing parts from reference TRBV12-5 and TRBJ2-3): DARVTQTPRHKVTEMGQEVTMRCQPILGHNTVFWYRQTMMQGLELLAYFRNRAPLDDSGMPKDRFSAEMPDATLATLKIQPSEPRDSAVYFCASGPGWVDTQYFGPGTRLTVL.

This chain uses TRBV3-1 with TRBJ2-1; 11 nucleotides line up with TRBD2. There are 15 residues in the CDR3. Germline V gene data show CDR1 as LGHDT and CDR2 as YNNKEL (reference sequence). V shed 4 bases, J shed 9 bases, and the junction held 8 bases outside the gene matches. The CDR3 sequence: CASSLRGLAEAEQFF. DNA for the CDR3: TGTGCCAGCAGCCTCAGGGGACTAGCGGAGGCTGAGCAGTTCTTC.

The chain links TRBV10-3 to TRBJ1-1; 11 bases align to TRBD1. This CDR3 has 16 amino acids. Germline V gene sequence: CDR1 ENHRY, CDR2 SYGVKD. V shed 3 bases and J 3 bases; nucleotides not matched to a gene: 6. The CDR3 sequence: CAISEFGQGAYTEAFF. The CDR3 DNA follows: TGTGCCATCAGTGAATTTGGACAGGGGGCTTACACTGAAGCTTTCTTT.

The V gene is TRBV7-9, the J gene TRBJ2-3, with TRBD2 matching 14 bases. V shed 5 bases, J shed 5 bases, and the junction held 12 bases outside the gene matches. Germline V CDR1 and CDR2: SEHNR, FQNEAQ (reference sequence). The CDR3 runs 18 residues. In DNA, the CDR3 is TGTGCCAGCAGCCCGAGGCGCGGGACTAGCGGGAGAAGAGATACGCAGTATTTT. This translates into CASSPRRGTSGRRDTQYF.

This clonotype was detected once. A junction boundary mismatches the germline segment, possibly from a read error. The gene calls are TRBV7-7 and TRBJ2-1; 7 bases are a match to TRBD1. CDR3 length equals 14 residues. CDR1 is SSHAT, CDR2 FNYEAQ, per germline (reference sequence). CDR3 region: CASSRDRDGIEQFF. In DNA, the CDR3 is TGTGCTAGCAGCCGAGACAGGGACGGGATTGAGCAGTTCTTC.

This CDR3 is CASSQEGVYGYTF. The CDR3 bases are TGCGCCAGCAGCCAAGAAGGGGTCTATGGCTACACCTTC. The chain joins TRBV4-1 to TRBJ1-2, with D maybe TRBD1 (5 bases). This CDR3 contains 13 residues. Germline lookup yields CDR1 MGHRA and CDR2 YSYEKL. V was clipped by 0 bases and J by 4 bases, with 6 bases between them.

A few counts support this clonotype. This rearrangement joins TRBV9 to TRBJ2-7, with 10 nucleotides matching TRBD2. Germline CDR1 and CDR2: SGDLS and YYNGEE. The CDR3 is 14 amino acids. J gave up 4 bases and V 2 bases, and 3 bases lay outside the gene matches. The CDR3 DNA reads as TGTGCCAGCAGCGTCGCTAGCGGGAGTTACGAGCAGTACTTC. It specifies CASSVASGSYEQYF.

This rearrangement joins TRBV29-1 to TRBJ1-2; D is unresolved. The CDR3 loop spans 12 amino acids. Germline CDR1 reads SQVTM; CDR2 reads ANQGSEA. The V end was cut by 2 bases, the J end by 2 bases, with 6 bases between. The CDR3 DNA sequence: TGCAGCGTTGAAAGGCAGAACTATGGCTACACCTTC. This translates into CSVERQNYGYTF.

This clonotype has only a few counts. The rearrangement uses TRBV29-1 and TRBJ2-7; maybe TRBD2 (6 bases). Germline V gene lookup returns CDR1 SQVTM and CDR2 ANQGSEA. V was shortened by 4 bases and J by 0 bases, with 13 bases between the two germline ends. This CDR3 contains 14 residues. As DNA, the CDR3 is TGCAGCGTTGGTAGCGGACCTGTCTCCTACGAGCAGTACTTC. As protein: CSVGSGPVSYEQYF.

The J gene is TRBJ2-7, the V gene TRBV24-1; 12 bases fit TRBD1. The ends lost 4 bases at V and 6 bases at J; junction bases unmatched: 6. The CDR3 has 15 amino acids. From germline, CDR1 is KGHDR and CDR2 SFDVKD. Here the CDR3 DNA reads TGTGCCACCAGTGACCCGGGACAGGGGGCTATCGAGCAGTACTTC. As protein: CATSDPGQGAIEQYF.

The CDR3 DNA reads TGCAGTGCTAGAGACCCTAGCGGGGGGAATGAGCAGTTCTTC. Translating it yields CSARDPSGGNEQFF. This chain joins TRBV20-1 and TRBJ2-1; 11 bases map to TRBD2. This CDR3 has 14 residues. Trimming removed 0 bases from V and 7 bases from J; junction bases left unmatched: 2. In germline, CDR1 is DFQATT, CDR2 SNEGSKA (reference sequence).

The V call is TRBV30, the J call TRBJ1-1; no clear D gene. Germline CDR1 and CDR2: GTSNPN and SVGIG (reference sequence). Trimming left V 0 bases short and J 0 bases short, with 11 bases between. The CDR3 totals 15 residues. CDR3 coding DNA: TGTGCCTGGAGTGTTCTTTCGGGCTTGAACACTGAAGCTTTCTTT. Translation: CAWSVLSGLNTEAFF.

The chain carries TRBV14 and TRBJ1-2; TRBD1 is a possible D gene (6 bases). Trimming took off 4 bases at V and 2 bases at J, with 17 bases between the two ends. The V gene's germline CDR1 is SGHDN and CDR2 FVKESK. CDR3 length: 16 amino acids. CDR3 coding DNA: TGTGCCAGCAGCCGGTTCCGGGACATGCCGAACTATGGCTACACCTTC. Residues: CASSRFRDMPNYGYTF.

CDR3 sequence reads: CASNSGGVSYEQYF. The DNA of the CDR3 is TGTGCCAGCAATAGCGGGGGGGTCTCCTACGAGCAGTACTTC. V gene TRBV2 combines with J gene TRBJ2-7; 11 nucleotides agree with TRBD2. V was pared by 7 bases and J by 0 bases, with 2 bases of the junction left unmatched. The CDR3 is 14 amino acids. Germline V CDR1 and CDR2: SNHLY, FYNNEI.

The chain links TRBV3-1 to TRBJ2-7; 9 nucleotides match TRBD2. CDR3 length: 14 amino acids. The V gene end was trimmed by 7 bases and the J gene end by 3 bases; junction bases not matched to a gene: 7. Germline values: CDR1 LGHDT, CDR2 YNNKEL (reference sequence). CDR3 coding DNA: TGTGCCAGCACCCTAGCGGGAACCGACTACGAGCAGTACTTC. It translates to CASTLAGTDYEQYF.

This chain links TRBV30 with TRBJ2-1; D may be TRBD2 (7 bases). V shed 1 base and J shed 7 bases, with 23 bases lying between them. The CDR3 contains 17 residues. Germline V gene sequence: CDR1 GTSNPN, CDR2 SVGIG (reference sequence). DNA of the CDR3: TGTGCCTGGAGTGGCGGTTGGGGGCGGGAGTCGGAAAATGAGCAGTTCTTC. It specifies CAWSGGWGRESENEQFF. Full variable domain (remainder filled in from reference TRBV30 and TRBJ2-1): SQTIHQWPATLVQPVGSPLSLECTVEGTSNPNLYWYRQAAGRGLQLLFYSVGIGQISSEVPQNLSASRPQDRQFILSSKKLLLSDSGFYLCAWSGGWGRESENEQFFGPGTRLTVL.

The CDR3 is CASSSGPVGGYTF. DNA of the CDR3: TGTGCCAGCAGCTCGGGACCTGTTGGCGGCTACACCTTC. The chain couples TRBV9 to TRBJ1-2; the D gene is possibly TRBD1 (5 bases). CDR1 is SGDLS, CDR2 YYNGEE, per germline. V was cut by 4 bases and J by 8 bases, with 15 bases left in between. The CDR3 spans 13 residues.

The CDR3: CASSQNYRGNEQFF. DNA for the CDR3: TGTGCCAGCAGCCAAAACTACAGAGGAAATGAGCAGTTCTTC. The chain uses TRBV3-1 and TRBJ2-1, with no clear D. Germline V CDR1 and CDR2: LGHDT, YNNKEL (reference sequence). This CDR3 is built from 14 residues. V lost 2 bases and J 7 bases, leaving 12 bases between the germline ends.

The gene calls are TRBV2 and TRBJ2-4; the D gene is possibly TRBD1 (7 bases). In germline, CDR1 is SNHLY, CDR2 FYNNEI. The CDR3 extends over 13 amino acids. Trimming took 4 bases from V and 9 from J, leaving 13 bases between them. The CDR3 loop is CASSVGRTGIQYF. CDR3 bases: TGTGCCAGCAGTGTGGGGAGGACAGGCATTCAGTACTTC.

The V and J genes are TRBV12-3 or TRBV12-4 and TRBJ2-6; D remains ambiguous. Trimming removed 2 bases at V and 4 bases at J, with 9 bases between. This CDR3 has 15 amino acids. This CDR3 reads CASSLRTTGANVLTF. The CDR3, as DNA: TGTGCCAGCAGTTTAAGGACCACCGGGGCCAACGTCCTGACTTTC.

The chain has TRBV5-1 and TRBJ1-2, with D uncertain. The CDR3 totals 13 residues. The germline CDR1 and CDR2 sequences are SGHRS and YFSETQ. V was trimmed by 0 bases and J by 7 bases, leaving 10 bases between them. Here the CDR3 reads CASSLDQQRGYTF. DNA for the CDR3: TGCGCCAGCAGCTTGGACCAACAGCGTGGCTACACCTTC.

V usage is TRBV19 and J usage is TRBJ2-3; a weak D match, TRBD1 (6 bases). Germline V gene lookup returns CDR1 LNHDA and CDR2 SQIVND (reference sequence). The CDR3 sequence is 13 residues long. The V end lost 10 bases, the J end lost 5 bases, and 16 bases lay between the germline ends. CDR3 bases: TGTGCCACCCGGCTGGGGACAAGAGATACGCAGTATTTT. Its translation is CATRLGTRDTQYF.

The chain couples TRBV7-6 to TRBJ2-6, with no clear D. Trimming removed 5 bases at V and 0 bases at J, with 8 bases between. The CDR3 spans 15 residues. Germline loops: CDR1 SGHVS, CDR2 FNYEAQ. The CDR3 bases are TGTGCCAGCAGCCAAACACCCTCTGGGGCCAACGTCCTGACTTTC. As protein: CASSQTPSGANVLTF.

This clonotype was counted a single time. The chain combines TRBV2 with TRBJ1-5; D not resolved. The CDR3 contains 15 residues. V dropped 3 bases and J dropped 0 bases, with 9 bases sitting between them. The germline CDR1 and CDR2 sequences are SNHLY and FYNNEI. The CDR3: CASSEESNSNQPQHF. DNA of the CDR3: TGTGCCAGCAGTGAGGAGAGCAATAGCAATCAGCCCCAGCATTTT.

The rearrangement joins TRBV14 to TRBJ2-3; D not certain. CDR3 length equals 13 residues. Trimming pared 4 bases from V and 8 bases from J, leaving 13 bases between. Looked up from germline, CDR1 is SGHDN and CDR2 is FVKESK. The CDR3 sequence is CASSPLRWGTQYF. The CDR3 DNA reads TGTGCCAGCAGCCCCCTCCGATGGGGTACGCAGTATTTT.

V gene TRBV27 combines with J gene TRBJ2-7, with 7 bases that match TRBD1. Trimming cost V 2 bases and J 3 bases; bases outside gene matches: 7. The CDR3 is 15 amino acids. Germline V gives CDR1 MNHEY, CDR2 SMNVEV (reference sequence). CDR3 loop: CASSLRQGFIYEQYF. The CDR3 DNA reads as TGTGCCAGCAGTTTAAGACAGGGCTTTATCTACGAGCAGTACTTC.

This chain links TRBV10-3 with TRBJ2-3; TRBD2 might be the D (5 bases). There are 13 residues in the CDR3. The germline gives CDR1 ENHRY, CDR2 SYGVKD. Trimming removed 8 bases at V and 10 bases at J, with 19 bases between. This CDR3 is CAISPLNSEAQYF. CDR3 DNA sequence: TGTGCCATCTCTCCCCTTAATAGCGAGGCGCAGTATTTT.

This chain joins TRBV15 and TRBJ1-3; D gene uncertain. Germline V gives CDR1 LNHNV, CDR2 YYDKDF (reference sequence). The CDR3 length is 14 residues. Trimming pared 6 bases from V and 2 bases from J, leaving 11 bases between. The chain's CDR3 is CATRRYGTGNTIYF. The CDR3 bases are TGTGCCACCAGGAGGTATGGAACTGGAAACACCATATATTTT.

The rearrangement uses TRBV30 and TRBJ2-1; D is undetermined. V lost 0 bases and J 7 bases, leaving 7 bases between the germline ends. CDR1 and CDR2 from the germline V gene are GTSNPN and SVGIG (reference sequence). The CDR3 is 12 amino acids. The CDR3 sequence is CAWSVWLNEQFF. The CDR3 nucleotides read TGTGCCTGGAGTGTATGGCTAAATGAGCAGTTCTTC.